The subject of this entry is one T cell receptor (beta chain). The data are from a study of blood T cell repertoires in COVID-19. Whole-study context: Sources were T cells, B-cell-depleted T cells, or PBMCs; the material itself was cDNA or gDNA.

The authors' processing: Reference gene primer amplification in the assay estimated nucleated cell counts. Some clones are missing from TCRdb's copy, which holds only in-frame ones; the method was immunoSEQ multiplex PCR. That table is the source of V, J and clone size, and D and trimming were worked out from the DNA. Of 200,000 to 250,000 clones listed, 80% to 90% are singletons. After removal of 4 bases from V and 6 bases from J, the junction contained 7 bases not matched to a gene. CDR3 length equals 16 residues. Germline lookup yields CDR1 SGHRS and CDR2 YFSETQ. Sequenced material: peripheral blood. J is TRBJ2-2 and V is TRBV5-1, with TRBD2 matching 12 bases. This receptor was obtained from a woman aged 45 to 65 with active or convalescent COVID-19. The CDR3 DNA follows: TGCGCCAGCAGCCGAACATCTAGCGGGGGGGCCGGGGAGCTGTTTTTT. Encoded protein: CASSRTSSGGAGELFF.